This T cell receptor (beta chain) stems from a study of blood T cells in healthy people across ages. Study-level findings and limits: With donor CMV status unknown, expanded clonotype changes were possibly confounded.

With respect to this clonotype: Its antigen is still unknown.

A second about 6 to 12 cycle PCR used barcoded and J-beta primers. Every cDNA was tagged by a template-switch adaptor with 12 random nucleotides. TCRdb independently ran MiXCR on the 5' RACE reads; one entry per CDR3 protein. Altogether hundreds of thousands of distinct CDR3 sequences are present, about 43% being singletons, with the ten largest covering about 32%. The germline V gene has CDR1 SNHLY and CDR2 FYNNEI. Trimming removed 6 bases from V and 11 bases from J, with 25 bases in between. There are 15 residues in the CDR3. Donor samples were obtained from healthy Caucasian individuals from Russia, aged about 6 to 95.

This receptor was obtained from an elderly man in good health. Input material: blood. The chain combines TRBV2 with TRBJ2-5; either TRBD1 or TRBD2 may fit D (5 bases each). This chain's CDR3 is CASSPHGGTATEQYF. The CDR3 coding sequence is TGTGCCAGCAGCCCCCATGGGGGAACGGCCACTGAGCAGTACTTC.